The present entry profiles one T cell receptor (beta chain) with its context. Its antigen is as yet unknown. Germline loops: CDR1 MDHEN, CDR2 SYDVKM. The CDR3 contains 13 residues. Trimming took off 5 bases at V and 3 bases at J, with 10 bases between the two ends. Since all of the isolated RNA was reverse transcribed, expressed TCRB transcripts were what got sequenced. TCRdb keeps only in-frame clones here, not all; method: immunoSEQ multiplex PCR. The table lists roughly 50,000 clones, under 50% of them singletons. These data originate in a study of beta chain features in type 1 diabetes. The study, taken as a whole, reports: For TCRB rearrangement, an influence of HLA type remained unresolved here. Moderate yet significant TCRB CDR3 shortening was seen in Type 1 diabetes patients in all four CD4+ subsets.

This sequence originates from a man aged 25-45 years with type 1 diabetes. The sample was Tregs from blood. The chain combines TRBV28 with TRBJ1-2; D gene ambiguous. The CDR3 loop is CASSRQRDYGYTF. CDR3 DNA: TGTGCCAGCAGTCGGCAGAGGGACTATGGCTACACCTTC.